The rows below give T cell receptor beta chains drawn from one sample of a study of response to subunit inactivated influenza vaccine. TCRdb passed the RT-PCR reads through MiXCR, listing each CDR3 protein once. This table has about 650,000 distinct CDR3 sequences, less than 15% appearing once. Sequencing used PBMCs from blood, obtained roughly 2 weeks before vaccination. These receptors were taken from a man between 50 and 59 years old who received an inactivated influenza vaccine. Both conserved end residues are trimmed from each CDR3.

CDR3 protein: ASRGGGVRNEQF
CDR3 length: 12
V gene: TRBV5-8

CDR3 protein: ASSTQGRGTEAF
CDR3 length: 12
V gene: TRBV7-2

CDR3 protein: ASSLVDEQY
CDR3 length: 9
V gene: TRBV7-2

CDR3 protein: ASGDWNEQF
CDR3 length: 9
V gene: TRBV6-1

CDR3 protein: ASSPGSRVDRELF
CDR3 length: 13
V gene: TRBV5-4

CDR3 protein: ASSGHRDYPNNEQF
CDR3 length: 14
V gene: TRBV10-2

CDR3 protein: SVGLTSGRGETQY
CDR3 length: 13
V gene: TRBV29-1

CDR3 protein: ASSLADIGAGQF
CDR3 length: 12
V gene: TRBV5-1

CDR3 protein: ASSHTSGSPGELF
CDR3 length: 13
V gene: TRBV12-3/TRBV12-4

CDR3 protein: ASSLAGLEQETQY
CDR3 length: 13
V gene: TRBV5-1

CDR3 protein: ATAGQGASDTQY
CDR3 length: 12
V gene: TRBV10-3

CDR3 protein: ASSLKGRGYEQY
CDR3 length: 12
V gene: TRBV12-3/TRBV12-4

CDR3 protein: ASSLYTSGGAKNIQY
CDR3 length: 15
V gene: TRBV7-2

CDR3 protein: ASSYPGEQF
CDR3 length: 9
V gene: TRBV6-5

CDR3 protein: ASSQDSGLAVEQY
CDR3 length: 13
V gene: TRBV3-1

CDR3 protein: ASSLGDRDMAF
CDR3 length: 11
V gene: TRBV5-1

CDR3 protein: ASSPLIVGSSTDTQY
CDR3 length: 15
V gene: TRBV18

CDR3 protein: SASRAWGFDEQY
CDR3 length: 12
V gene: TRBV20-1

CDR3 protein: ASSAPDNQQY
CDR3 length: 10
V gene: TRBV6-1

CDR3 protein: SARQGSDTEAF
CDR3 length: 11
V gene: TRBV29-1

CDR3 protein: SVKIGSSTDTQY
CDR3 length: 12
V gene: TRBV29-1

CDR3 protein: SAGLGSGANVLT
CDR3 length: 12
V gene: TRBV29-1

CDR3 protein: ASSPSLRGHEQF
CDR3 length: 12
V gene: TRBV18

CDR3 protein: ASALGSELF
CDR3 length: 9
V gene: TRBV12-3/TRBV12-4

CDR3 protein: ASSPPTGGRTEAF
CDR3 length: 13
V gene: TRBV28

CDR3 protein: ASSQELSRGTGRVREQY
CDR3 length: 17
V gene: TRBV3-1

CDR3 protein: ASTQLAGANVLT
CDR3 length: 12
V gene: TRBV5-6